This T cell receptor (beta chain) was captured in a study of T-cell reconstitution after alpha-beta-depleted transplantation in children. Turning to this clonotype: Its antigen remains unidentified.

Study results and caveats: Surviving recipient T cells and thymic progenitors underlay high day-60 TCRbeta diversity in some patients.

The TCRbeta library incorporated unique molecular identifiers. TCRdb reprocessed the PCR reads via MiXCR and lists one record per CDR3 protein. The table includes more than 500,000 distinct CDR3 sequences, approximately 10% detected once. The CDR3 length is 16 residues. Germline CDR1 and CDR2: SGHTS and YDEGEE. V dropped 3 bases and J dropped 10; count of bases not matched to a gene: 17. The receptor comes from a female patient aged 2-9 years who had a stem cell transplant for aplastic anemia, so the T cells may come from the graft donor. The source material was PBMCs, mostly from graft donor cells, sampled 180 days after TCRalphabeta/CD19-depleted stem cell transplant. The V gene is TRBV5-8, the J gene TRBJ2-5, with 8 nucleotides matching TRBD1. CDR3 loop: CASSSRGPIAKRIQYF. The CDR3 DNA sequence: TGTGCCAGCAGCTCCAGGGGGCCCATAGCGAAGAGGATCCAGTACTTC.